The 24 T cell receptor beta chains in this list originate from one sample, sequenced in a study of cytomegalovirus exposure and HLA in healthy donors (dated by TCRdb to 2016 to 2017). The library was obtained by the immunoSEQ multiplex PCR assay. A mixture of 60 forward primers for TCR Vbeta segments and 13 reverse primers for TCR Jbeta segments was used in the multiplex PCR. The source is immuneACCESS, and TCRdb retained only in-frame sequences with V and J called. Part of the clones is not carried over; for the studies checked, unresolved V genes explain less than half of this, and the remainder is unexplained. In this sample the table shows fewer than 200,000 clones, 87% of which occur a single time. Less than 1.3% of the sample rests with the top ten. Sequencing was carried out using PBMCs. These receptor sequences come from a boy between 2 and 10 years old in good health and CMV-seronegative.

The sample holds one count of this clone. J is TRBJ1-2 and V is TRBV10-2; D unclear. CDR3 length: 13 amino acids. Germline CDR1 and CDR2: WSHSY and SAAADI. V was clipped by 3 bases and J by 6 bases, with 11 bases between them. The CDR3 loop reads CASSETRADGYTF. The CDR3, as DNA: TGCGCCAGCAGTGAAACTAGGGCCGATGGCTACACCTTC.

The CDR3: CASSTTKLMGLAGGNEQFF. In DNA, the CDR3 is TGTGCCAGCAGCACTACCAAACTGATGGGACTAGCGGGGGGCAATGAGCAGTTCTTC. The chain joins TRBV9 to TRBJ2-1, with 15 bases lining up with TRBD2. Per the germline V gene, CDR1 is SGDLS and CDR2 is YYNGEE. The CDR3 spans 19 residues. Losses at the gene ends were 4 bases for V and 6 bases for J; bases not matched to a gene: 14.

V and J are TRBV5-6 and TRBJ2-3; D is ambiguous. CDR1 SGHDT and CDR2 YYEEEE come from the germline V gene. V was pared by 4 bases and J by 5 bases, with 11 bases between. CDR3 length: 13 amino acids. The CDR3, as DNA: TGTGCCAGCAGCCCGGTTGGTAAAGATACGCAGTATTTT. This sequence encodes CASSPVGKDTQYF. The variable domain in full, with the rest retrieved from reference TRBV5-6 and TRBJ2-3, is DAGVTQSPTHLIKTRGQQVTLRCSPKSGHDTVSWYQQALGQGPQFIFQYYEEEERQRGNFPDRFSGHQFPNYSSELNVNALLLGDSALYLCASSPVGKDTQYFGPGTRLTVL.

The chain couples TRBV27 to TRBJ2-3, with 7 nucleotides matching TRBD2. This CDR3 is built from 15 residues. Germline V gene data show CDR1 as MNHEY and CDR2 as SMNVEV (reference sequence). The V segment lost 8 bases and the J segment 3 bases; nucleotides outside the gene matches: 11. CDR3 nucleotides: TGTGCCAGCCGTTGGGGGAGGGCCTTAACAGATACGCAGTATTTT. This sequence encodes CASRWGRALTDTQYF.

The V and J genes are TRBV5-1 and TRBJ2-5, with 12 bases that match TRBD1. Losses at the gene ends were 4 bases for V and 1 base for J; bases not matched to a gene: 8. Per the germline V gene, CDR1 is SGHRS and CDR2 is YFSETQ. The CDR3 totals 17 residues. Here the CDR3 reads CASSKGQGATGQETQYF. The CDR3 DNA reads TGCGCCAGCAGCAAGGGACAGGGGGCGACGGGCCAAGAGACCCAGTACTTC.

The chain combines TRBV5-1 with TRBJ2-7; 10 bases align to TRBD2. The CDR3 contains 15 residues. CDR1 is SGHRS and CDR2 is YFSETQ in the germline V gene. V trimming: 0 bases; J trimming: 4 bases; junction bases outside the gene matches: 4. CDR3 DNA: TGCGCCAGCAGCTTGGGGCTAGCGGGAGTGTACGAGCAGTACTTC. Translation: CASSLGLAGVYEQYF. The full variable domain, in which reference TRBV5-1 and TRBJ2-7 provide the parts outside the CDR3, is KAGVTQTPRYLIKTRGQQVTLSCSPISGHRSVSWYQQTPGQGLQFLFEYFSETQRNKGNFPGRFSGRQFSNSRSEMNVSTLELGDSALYLCASSLGLAGVYEQYFGPGTRLTVT.

The chain couples TRBV9 to TRBJ2-1, with a tentative D call TRBD1 (5 bases). V dropped 0 bases and J dropped 4 bases, with 11 bases sitting between them. CDR1 is SGDLS and CDR2 is YYNGEE in the germline V gene. The CDR3 has 15 residues. As DNA, the CDR3 is TGTGCCAGCAGCGTAGGGGGTGGGGCTTACAATGAGCAGTTCTTC. This encodes CASSVGGGAYNEQFF.

Details on this clone: Mismatch with germline at one junction end may stem from a read error. The chain links TRBV6-1 to TRBJ1-2; D perhaps matches TRBD1 (5 bases). The CDR3 consists of 12 residues. The germline V gene has CDR1 MNHNS and CDR2 SASEGT. As DNA, the CDR3 is TGTGCCAGCTGGGGGGGGTACTATGGCCACACCTTC. Protein: CASWGGYYGHTF.

This clone was counted only a few times. The rearrangement joins TRBV5-1 to TRBJ2-1, with TRBD1 as a possible D gene (6 bases). V was trimmed by 0 bases and J by 0 bases, leaving 25 bases between them. The CDR3 totals 21 residues. Germline V gene sequence: CDR1 SGHRS, CDR2 YFSETQ. The CDR3 loop is CASSLGSLTGLIPSSYNEQFF. The CDR3 DNA sequence: TGCGCCAGCAGCTTGGGGTCCCTCACAGGGCTAATCCCAAGCTCCTACAATGAGCAGTTCTTC.

The CDR3 coding sequence is TGTGCCAGCTCTCAGGTCCAGGGGCTCTACGAGCAGTACTTC. Translating gives CASSQVQGLYEQYF. This chain links TRBV11-3 with TRBJ2-7; tentative D call: TRBD1 (6 bases). This CDR3 comprises 14 residues. Trimming shortened V by 8 bases and J by 3 bases, and 17 bases separated the two germline ends. Germline CDR1 is SGHNT and CDR2 is YENEEA.

This chain's CDR3 is CASSLQETQYF. CDR3 nucleotides: TGTGCCAGCAGTCTCCAAGAGACCCAGTACTTC. The rearrangement uses TRBV28 and TRBJ2-5; D call uncertain. The V and J ends lost 5 bases and 1 base respectively, with 2 bases between them. Germline V gene lookup returns CDR1 MDHEN and CDR2 SYDVKM. The CDR3 covers 11 residues.

The sample holds one count of this clone. The chain joins TRBV27 to TRBJ2-2; TRBD1 might be the D (6 bases). CDR1 MNHEY and CDR2 SMNVEV come from the germline V gene (reference sequence). This CDR3 spans 16 amino acids. V lost 5 bases to trimming and J lost 3 bases, with 16 bases between them. This CDR3 is CASSPLGQRDTGELFF. The DNA for the CDR3 is TGTGCCAGCAGTCCACTTGGACAGCGTGACACCGGGGAGCTGTTTTTT.

CDR3 in DNA: TGTGCCTGGACTGTACGCGGGCCGGGAGGCTACACCTTC. Amino acids: CAWTVRGPGGYTF. The rearrangement links TRBV30 to TRBJ1-2; D ambiguous. CDR1 and CDR2 from the germline V gene are GTSNPN and SVGIG (reference sequence). The CDR3 runs 13 residues. The V and J ends lost 4 bases and 8 bases respectively, with 17 bases between them.

This rearrangement joins TRBV2 to TRBJ2-2, with 9 bases fitting TRBD2. The CDR3 runs 14 residues. Germline CDR1 SNHLY, CDR2 FYNNEI. Trimming at V came to 6 bases and at J to 6 bases, leaving 5 bases not matched to a gene. CDR3 sequence (DNA): TGTGCCAGCAGGGCCGGGACTAGCCCCGGGGAGCTGTTTTTT. It encodes CASRAGTSPGELFF. The full variable domain, its missing parts supplied by reference TRBV2 and TRBJ2-2, is EPEVTQTPSHQVTQMGQEVILRCVPISNHLYFYWYRQILGQKVEFLVSFYNNEISEKSEIFDDQFSVERPDGSNFTLKIRSTKLEDSAMYFCASRAGTSPGELFFGEGSRLTVL.

This clone has just one count. The V gene is TRBV7-8, the J gene TRBJ2-5; D is possibly TRBD1 (6 bases). The better agreement between TRBJ2-7 and the DNA end casts doubt on the J call. Per germline, CDR1 SGHVS and CDR2 FQNEAQ. The length of the CDR3 is 16 residues. The DNA of the CDR3 is TGTGCCAGCAGCTTAGTCTCCCGACAGGCCACCTACGAGCAGTACTTC. Protein product: CASSLVSRQATYEQYF.

The chain is built from TRBV2 and TRBJ2-4; the match to TRBD2 covers 7 bases. Germline loops: CDR1 SNHLY, CDR2 FYNNEI. After removal of 3 bases from V and 7 bases from J, the junction contained 0 bases not matched to a gene. This CDR3 contains 12 residues. Written as DNA, the CDR3 is TGTGCCAGCAGTGACGGGGGGAACATTCAGTACTTC. It specifies CASSDGGNIQYF.

This chain joins TRBV6-5 and TRBJ1-2; D is possibly TRBD1 (5 bases). Germline CDR1 MNHEY, CDR2 SVGAGI. Trimming removed 8 bases at V and 1 base at J, with 17 bases between. This CDR3 is 15 amino acids long. The CDR3 loop is CASAYSAGGNYGYTF. The CDR3 DNA reads as TGTGCCAGCGCCTACTCTGCGGGGGGTAACTATGGCTACACCTTC.

In the case of this clone: Sequence at one end of the junction differs from germline and may be a read error. J is TRBJ2-7 and V is TRBV7-9, with 8 bases aligning to TRBD1. The length of the CDR3 is 16 residues. Per the germline V gene, CDR1 is SEHNR and CDR2 is FQNEAQ (reference sequence). The CDR3 protein is CSSSSRGLGFAYEQYF. CDR3 sequence (DNA): TGTTCCAGCAGTTCCAGGGGGCTTGGATTCGCCTACGAGCAGTACTTC.

The chain recombines TRBV11-2 with TRBJ1-2, with D hard to call. Trimming pared 1 base from V and 3 bases from J, leaving 6 bases between. The length of the CDR3 is 13 residues. CDR1 is SGHAT, CDR2 FQNNGV, per germline. CDR3 sequence reads: CASSLGAYYGYTF. DNA for the CDR3: TGTGCCAGCAGCTTAGGAGCCTACTATGGCTACACCTTC.

V usage is TRBV2 and J usage is TRBJ2-7; 9 positions agree with TRBD1. Germline V gene data show CDR1 as SNHLY and CDR2 as FYNNEI. The CDR3 spans 14 residues. V was clipped by 4 bases and J by 1 base; unmatched bases: 2. The CDR3 bases are TGTGCCAGCAGTGCGGGACAGGGTTCCTACGAGCAGTACTTC. It translates to CASSAGQGSYEQYF.

The chain has TRBV11-1 and TRBJ2-2; D unclear. CDR3 size: 16 residues. Germline loops: CDR1 SGHAT, CDR2 FQDESV (reference sequence). Trimming took 2 bases from V and 1 from J, leaving 11 bases between them. This CDR3 is CASSLSVRGNTGELFF. CDR3 nucleotide sequence: TGTGCCAGCAGCTTAAGTGTCCGCGGGAACACCGGGGAGCTGTTTTTT.

The V call is TRBV6-5, the J call TRBJ2-7, with D maybe TRBD1 (5 bases). V was shortened by 6 bases and J by 3 bases, with 15 bases between the two germline ends. This CDR3 has 14 amino acids. Germline V gene sequence: CDR1 MNHEY, CDR2 SVGAGI. CDR3 protein: CASRFDSDGYEQYF. The CDR3, as DNA: TGTGCCAGCAGGTTCGACAGCGACGGCTACGAGCAGTACTTC.

The rearrangement joins TRBV28 to TRBJ2-1, with unresolved D. CDR3 length: 15 residues. CDR1 and CDR2 (germline): MDHEN, SYDVKM. V lost 5 bases, J lost 0 bases, and 11 bases lay in between. The CDR3 sequence is CASSPLPPSYNEQFF. DNA of the CDR3: TGTGCCAGCAGTCCACTACCCCCCTCCTACAATGAGCAGTTCTTC.

The chain links TRBV2 to TRBJ2-7; 9 nucleotides line up with TRBD2. After removal of 7 bases from V and 7 bases from J, the junction contained 14 bases not matched to a gene. In germline, CDR1 is SNHLY, CDR2 FYNNEI. The CDR3 sequence is 15 residues long. CDR3 amino acids: CASTRASGTTGEQYF. DNA of the CDR3: TGTGCCAGCACCCGGGCTAGCGGGACCACGGGGGAGCAGTACTTC. Full variable domain (outside the CDR3, taken from reference TRBV2 and TRBJ2-7): EPEVTQTPSHQVTQMGQEVILRCVPISNHLYFYWYRQILGQKVEFLVSFYNNEISEKSEIFDDQFSVERPDGSNFTLKIRSTKLEDSAMYFCASTRASGTTGEQYFGPGTRLTVT.